Listed here is a single T cell receptor beta chain. The antigen is undetermined. The data belong to a study of T cell responses to AZD1222 COVID-19 vaccine. CDR1 is MNHEY, CDR2 SVGAGI, per germline. V was trimmed by 1 base and J by 1 base, leaving 7 bases between them. The CDR3 runs 14 residues. Clones were read by immunoSEQ multiplex PCR, and TCRdb kept only the in-frame ones, dropping some. Here the sample spans some 130,000 clones, roughly nine tenths being singletons. Whole-study findings and limits: All repertoire sampling was performed exclusively after the peak T cell response. Only a handful of AZD1222 recipients, more than five in all, had baseline seropositivity. When two AZD1222 doses had been given, Spike-specific TCR breadth and depth rose.

The chain couples TRBV6-5 to TRBJ2-5; no definite D call. The sample consisted of peripheral blood, taken on day 0 of AZD1222 vaccination. The clonotype comes from an adult in good health. Written as DNA, the CDR3 is TGTGCCAGCAGTTACTTTGACACCCAAGAGACCCAGTACTTC. It translates to CASSYFDTQETQYF.